This T cell receptor (beta chain) comes out of a study of blood T cell repertoires in COVID-19. Only in-frame clones appear in the TCRdb table, and some are missing; sequencing was by immunoSEQ multiplex PCR. This sample carries over 120,000 clones, around 88% of them seen once, and the ten largest clones take 2.5% to 3.5%. This sequence was found in a man in his 60s with active or convalescent COVID-19. Source material: peripheral blood.

The chain's CDR3 is CASSPYHGSGEAFF. In nucleotides, the CDR3 is TGTGCCAGCAGCCCTTACCACGGGAGTGGTGAAGCTTTCTTT. The chain employs TRBV28 and TRBJ1-1; unclear D gene. Germline assignment: CDR1 MDHEN and CDR2 SYDVKM. V shed 6 bases and J shed 7 bases, with 18 bases lying between them. The CDR3 is made up of 14 amino acids. Combining the CDR3 with reference TRBV28 and TRBJ1-1 gives the whole variable domain DVKVTQSSRYLVKRTGEKVFLECVQDMDHENMFWYRQDPGLGLRLIYFSYDVKMKEKGDIPEGYSVSREKKERFSLILESASTNQTSMYLCASSPYHGSGEAFFGQGTRLTVV.